The 24 T cell receptor beta chains below come from one sample, sequenced in a study of T-cell reconstitution after alpha-beta-depleted transplantation in children. Unique molecular identifiers were incorporated into the prepared TCRbeta library. Each CDR3 protein is one row after TCRdb ran MiXCR on the PCR reads. The sample records approximately 520,000 distinct CDR3 sequences, around a third being singletons. Material: PBMCs from the stem cell graft donor, obtained from the stem cell graft. The source of these receptors is a human donor who donated a stem cell graft to a child with aplastic anemia.

This clonotype has only a few counts. V is TRBV11-2 and J is TRBJ2-1; D possibly corresponds to TRBD1 (6 bases). The CDR3 totals 13 residues. Germline V gene data show CDR1 as SGHAT and CDR2 as FQNNGV. The V and J ends lost 5 bases and 15 bases respectively, with 20 bases between them. In DNA form, the CDR3 reads TGTGCCAGCAGCAGGGACACCCCCCTCGACAGGTTCTTC. Translated: CASSRDTPLDRFF.

This clonotype was seen only a few times. This chain connects TRBV12-3 or TRBV12-4 to TRBJ2-3; D ambiguous. This CDR3 has 15 residues. Trimming took 3 bases from V and 2 from J, leaving 12 bases between them. CDR3 coding DNA: TGTGCCAGCAGTTTCCTACACGAATCCACAGATACGCAGTATTTT. It is translated as CASSFLHESTDTQYF.

Ten or more counts support this clonotype. The rearrangement links TRBV20-1 to TRBJ2-3, with no clear D. In germline, CDR1 is DFQATT, CDR2 SNEGSKA (reference sequence). V lost 6 bases to trimming and J lost 6 bases, with 22 bases between them. CDR3 size: 15 residues. The CDR3 sequence is CSAPNWLSTGDTQYF. In DNA, the CDR3 is TGCAGTGCCCCAAACTGGCTAAGCACCGGGGATACGCAGTATTTT.

This chain uses TRBV5-5 with TRBJ2-7; 10 nucleotides match TRBD1. The CDR3 is made up of 13 amino acids. CDR1 is SGHKS and CDR2 is YYEKEE in the germline V gene (reference sequence). Germline trimming cut 5 bases from V and 2 bases from J; bases unmatched to any gene: 1. The DNA for the CDR3 is TGTGCCAGCAGGGGGACAGGGGCCTACGAGCAGTACGTC. It translates to CASRGTGAYEQYV.

There are a few counts of this clonotype. The junction differs from germline at one of its ends, possibly a read error. The J gene is TRBJ1-5, the V gene TRBV7-9, with D possibly being TRBD1 (5 bases). Germline V CDR1 and CDR2: SEHNR, FQNEAQ (reference sequence). The CDR3 is 15 amino acids. The CDR3 coding sequence is TGTGCCAGCAGCATAGCGGGCCAGGGACGGCAGCCCCAGCATTTT. Its translation is CASSIAGQGRQPQHF.

The chain uses TRBV20-1 and TRBJ1-1, with D maybe TRBD1 (6 bases). This CDR3 is built from 14 residues. The V gene's germline CDR1 is DFQATT and CDR2 SNEGSKA (reference sequence). Trimming shortened V by 1 base and J by 0 bases, and 9 bases separated the two germline ends. CDR3 sequence reads: CSARGPGVNTEAFF. The CDR3 DNA sequence: TGCAGTGCTAGAGGACCAGGGGTGAACACTGAAGCTTTCTTT.

This clonotype has a handful of counts. The chain links TRBV20-1 to TRBJ1-1; D gene unclear. This CDR3 is 14 amino acids long. With 5 bases removed from V and 1 base from J, the gap between germline ends came to 14 bases. Germline assignment: CDR1 DFQATT and CDR2 SNEGSKA (reference sequence). The CDR3 DNA sequence: TGCAGTGCTCACCCAGGCAGGACGAACACTGAAGCTTTCTTT. Translating it yields CSAHPGRTNTEAFF.

The chain joins TRBV20-1 to TRBJ1-5; possible D gene TRBD1, 5 bases. The V and J ends lost 2 bases and 1 base respectively, with 12 bases between them. Germline V gives CDR1 DFQATT, CDR2 SNEGSKA (reference sequence). The CDR3 length is 15 residues. CDR3: CSARSQGWSNQPQHF. The CDR3 DNA follows: TGCAGTGCTAGATCTCAGGGCTGGAGCAATCAGCCCCAGCATTTT.

The chain combines TRBV27 with TRBJ1-1; a weak D match, TRBD1 (5 bases). CDR1 is MNHEY and CDR2 is SMNVEV in the germline V gene (reference sequence). This CDR3 spans 15 amino acids. Trimming stripped 3 bases from V and 0 bases from J, with 11 bases between. CDR3 in DNA: TGTGCCAGCAGTTTTCGTCGGGGCTTGAACACTGAAGCTTTCTTT. It translates to CASSFRRGLNTEAFF.

This clonotype has just a few counts. J is TRBJ2-3 and V is TRBV20-1; D uncertain. CDR3 length equals 12 residues. Trimming removed 1 base at V and 5 bases at J, with 7 bases between. Germline CDR1 DFQATT, CDR2 SNEGSKA (reference sequence). This chain's CDR3 is CSARVWRDTQYF. Here the CDR3 DNA reads TGCAGTGCTAGAGTCTGGAGAGATACGCAGTATTTT.

The chain uses TRBV19 and TRBJ2-1; 10 nucleotides match TRBD1. After removal of 6 bases from V and 2 bases from J, the junction contained 4 bases not matched to a gene. The germline gives CDR1 LNHDA, CDR2 SQIVND (reference sequence). This CDR3 comprises 15 residues. CDR3 coding DNA: TGTGCCAGTAGGCCCGGGACAGGGGCCTACAATGAGCAGTTCTTC. This codes for CASRPGTGAYNEQFF.

J is TRBJ1-3 and V is TRBV12-3 or TRBV12-4; D call uncertain. V was trimmed by 4 bases and J by 3 bases, leaving 13 bases between them. The CDR3 length is 15 residues. This chain's CDR3 is CASSYLQTFGNTIYF. The DNA of the CDR3 is TGTGCCAGCAGTTACTTACAGACATTTGGAAACACCATATATTTT.

The V call is TRBV19, the J call TRBJ1-1; D remains unclear. CDR3 size: 14 residues. Germline CDR1 and CDR2: LNHDA and SQIVND (reference sequence). V lost 3 bases to trimming and J lost 6 bases, with 14 bases between them. The CDR3: CASSIWQIGAEAFF. Written as DNA, the CDR3 is TGTGCCAGTAGTATTTGGCAGATTGGAGCTGAAGCTTTCTTT.

The rearrangement links TRBV5-1 to TRBJ2-4, with 11 bases that match TRBD1. The ends lost 4 bases at V and 1 base at J; junction bases unmatched: 7. Germline assignment: CDR1 SGHRS and CDR2 YFSETQ. CDR3 size: 17 residues. CDR3 coding DNA: TGCGCCAGCAGCCCGGGACAGGGGGTTGTGGCCAAAAACATTCAGTACTTC. It codes for CASSPGQGVVAKNIQYF.

There are a few counts of this clonotype. The rearrangement uses TRBV6-5 and TRBJ1-2, with 11 bases fitting TRBD1. Trimming at V came to 0 bases and at J to 8 bases, leaving 2 bases not matched to a gene. The CDR3 loop spans 14 amino acids. CDR1 is MNHEY, CDR2 SVGAGI, per germline. CDR3 DNA: TGTGCCAGCAGTTACTCTGGGACAGGGGGAGGCTACACCTTC. This codes for CASSYSGTGGGYTF.

The V gene is TRBV19, the J gene TRBJ1-2; weak D call: TRBD1 (6 bases). Germline V CDR1 and CDR2: LNHDA, SQIVND (reference sequence). Trimming left V 6 bases short and J 0 bases short, with 14 bases between. CDR3 length equals 15 residues. The DNA of the CDR3 is TGTGCCAGTAGGGGAGGACAGACCACTAACTATGGCTACACCTTC. Its translation is CASRGGQTTNYGYTF.

This clonotype has just a few counts. V and J are TRBV27 and TRBJ2-7; the match to TRBD1 covers 9 bases. V gave up 5 bases and J gave up 0 bases; unmatched junction bases: 8. Germline V CDR1 and CDR2: MNHEY, SMNVEV (reference sequence). CDR3 length equals 16 residues. The CDR3 is CASSPQGQGLSYEQYV. The CDR3, as DNA: TGTGCCAGCAGTCCCCAGGGACAGGGTCTCTCCTACGAGCAGTACGTC.

V gene TRBV4-3 combines with J gene TRBJ1-2, with D perhaps TRBD1 (6 bases). Trimming pared 3 bases from V and 2 bases from J, leaving 13 bases between. The CDR3 totals 15 residues. Germline CDR1 is LGHNA and CDR2 is YSLEER. This chain's CDR3 is CASSQAHGGNYGYTF. CDR3 DNA sequence: TGCGCCAGCAGCCAGGCCCACGGGGGCAACTATGGCTACACCTTC.

This clonotype occurred a few times. The chain links TRBV27 to TRBJ1-2; the D is unclear. There are 13 residues in the CDR3. Germline V CDR1 and CDR2: MNHEY, SMNVEV (reference sequence). The V end lost 6 bases, the J end lost 4 bases, and 12 bases lay between the germline ends. Here the CDR3 DNA reads TGTGCCAGCAGATTCGCGGGTGGCTATGGCTACACCTTC. It codes for CASRFAGGYGYTF.

The V call is TRBV30, the J call TRBJ2-1; TRBD2 matches at 9 bases. After removal of 4 bases from V and 0 bases from J, the junction contained 7 bases not matched to a gene. There are 16 residues in the CDR3. Per the germline V gene, CDR1 is GTSNPN and CDR2 is SVGIG (reference sequence). CDR3 protein: CAWKTSGESSYNEQFF. In nucleotides, the CDR3 is TGTGCCTGGAAGACTAGCGGTGAGAGCTCCTACAATGAGCAGTTCTTC.

The chain couples TRBV6-5 to TRBJ1-1; a weak D match, TRBD1 (6 bases). The ends were cut back, 4 bases at V and 2 bases at J, with 14 bases in the middle. This CDR3 contains 15 residues. Germline loops: CDR1 MNHEY, CDR2 SVGAGI. The CDR3 DNA follows: TGTGCCAGCAGTTTATACAGGGTAAGAAACACTGAAGCTTTCTTT. Its translation: CASSLYRVRNTEAFF.

This clonotype was counted between two and nine times. The chain carries TRBV5-1 and TRBJ2-5; D remains ambiguous. This CDR3 spans 13 amino acids. The ends were cut back, 5 bases at V and 3 bases at J, with 11 bases in the middle. Per germline, CDR1 SGHRS and CDR2 YFSETQ. CDR3 coding DNA: TGCGCCAGCAGTTCGTTAGTCGAAGAGACCCAGTACTTC. Its protein is CASSSLVEETQYF.

This clonotype appeared a few times. The chain links TRBV12-3 or TRBV12-4 to TRBJ1-5; 8 bases match TRBD1. The CDR3 has 15 amino acids. V shed 5 bases and J 1 base; nucleotides not matched to a gene: 4. The CDR3 nucleotides are TGTGCCAGCAGTCGACAGGGGTCGAGCAATCAGCCCCAGCATTTT. This encodes CASSRQGSSNQPQHF.

The chain recombines TRBV5-1 with TRBJ2-3, with D maybe TRBD2 (5 bases). Germline CDR1 reads SGHRS; CDR2 reads YFSETQ. V lost 4 bases to trimming and J lost 5 bases, with 14 bases between them. This CDR3 spans 14 amino acids. The CDR3 nucleotides read TGCGCCAGCAGCCTCAACCACGAGGGAGATACGCAGTATTTT. As protein: CASSLNHEGDTQYF.